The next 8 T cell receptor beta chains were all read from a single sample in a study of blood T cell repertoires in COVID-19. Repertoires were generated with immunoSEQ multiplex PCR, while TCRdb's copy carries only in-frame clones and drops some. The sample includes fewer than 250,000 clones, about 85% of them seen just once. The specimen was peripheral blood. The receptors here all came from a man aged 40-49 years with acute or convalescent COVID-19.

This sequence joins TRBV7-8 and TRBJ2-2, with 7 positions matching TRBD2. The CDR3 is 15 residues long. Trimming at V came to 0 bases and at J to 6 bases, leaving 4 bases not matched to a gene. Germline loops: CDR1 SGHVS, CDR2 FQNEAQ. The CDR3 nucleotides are TGTGCCAGCAGCTTAGCGCGTCTAGCGGCCGGGGAGCTGTTTTTT. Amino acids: CASSLARLAAGELFF. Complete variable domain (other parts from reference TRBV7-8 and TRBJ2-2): GAGVSQSPRYKVAKRGQDVALRCDPISGHVSLFWYQQALGQGPEFLTYFQNEAQLDKSGLPSDRFFAERPEGSVSTLKIQRTQQEDSAVYLCASSLARLAAGELFFGEGSRLTVL.

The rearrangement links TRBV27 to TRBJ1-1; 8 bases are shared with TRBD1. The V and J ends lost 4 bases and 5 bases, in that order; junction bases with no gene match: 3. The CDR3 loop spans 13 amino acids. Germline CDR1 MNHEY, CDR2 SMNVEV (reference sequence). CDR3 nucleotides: TGTGCCAGCAGTTGGGACAGGTCAACTGAAGCTTTCTTT. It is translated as CASSWDRSTEAFF.

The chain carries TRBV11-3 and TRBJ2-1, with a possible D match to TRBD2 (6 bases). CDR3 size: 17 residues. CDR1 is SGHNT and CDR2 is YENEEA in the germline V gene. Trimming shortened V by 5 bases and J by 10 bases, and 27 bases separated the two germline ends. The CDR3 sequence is CASSDTIRGSGTAEQFF. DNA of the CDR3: TGTGCCAGCAGCGATACTATCCGGGGGTCGGGTACAGCGGAGCAGTTCTTC.

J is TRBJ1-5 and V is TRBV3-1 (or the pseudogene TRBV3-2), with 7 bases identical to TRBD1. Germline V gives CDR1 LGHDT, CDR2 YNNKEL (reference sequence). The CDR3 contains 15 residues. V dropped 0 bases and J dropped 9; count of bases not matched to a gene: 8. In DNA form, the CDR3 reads TGTGCCAGCAGCCAAGATCTCGGTTCAGGGGGGCCCCAGCATTTT. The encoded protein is CASSQDLGSGGPQHF.

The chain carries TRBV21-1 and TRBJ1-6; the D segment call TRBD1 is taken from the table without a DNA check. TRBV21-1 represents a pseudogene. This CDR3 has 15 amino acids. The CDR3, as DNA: TGTGCCAGCAGCAAAATAACAGTTTATAATTCACCCCTCCACTTT. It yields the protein CASSKITVYNSPLHF.

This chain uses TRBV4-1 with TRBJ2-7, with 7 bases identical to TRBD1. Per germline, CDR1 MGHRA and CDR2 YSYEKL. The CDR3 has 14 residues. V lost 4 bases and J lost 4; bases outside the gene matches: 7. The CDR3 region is CASSRGTDKYEQYF. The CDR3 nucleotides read TGCGCCAGCAGCCGAGGGACAGACAAATACGAGCAGTACTTC.

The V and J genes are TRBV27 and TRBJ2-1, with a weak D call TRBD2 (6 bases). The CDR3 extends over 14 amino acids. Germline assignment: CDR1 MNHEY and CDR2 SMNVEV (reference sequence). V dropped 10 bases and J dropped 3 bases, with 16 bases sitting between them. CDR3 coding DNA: TGTGCCATCCGTTCGGCGGGGAACTACAATGAGCAGTTCTTC. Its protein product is CAIRSAGNYNEQFF.

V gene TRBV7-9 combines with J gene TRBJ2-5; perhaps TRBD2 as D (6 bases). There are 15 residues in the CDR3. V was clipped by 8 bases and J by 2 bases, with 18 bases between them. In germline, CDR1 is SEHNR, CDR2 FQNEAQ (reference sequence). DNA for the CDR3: TGTGCCAGCGTCTCAACCGGGACTCGTCAAGAGACCCAGTACTTC. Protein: CASVSTGTRQETQYF.